The 8 T cell receptor beta chains presented below share a single source sample, sequenced in a study of blood T cell repertoires in COVID-19. Here immunoSEQ multiplex PCR was the method, and the copy in TCRdb shows in-frame clones only, minus some. The table has approximately 190,000 clones, around 86% seen once. The material sequenced was peripheral blood. The receptor set was obtained from a woman aged 40 to 50 with acute or convalescent COVID-19.

Only a few counts were recorded for this clone. V is TRBV4-2 and J is TRBJ1-2, with 7 nucleotides matching TRBD1. Trimming cost V 5 bases and J 0 bases; bases outside gene matches: 3. CDR3 size: 14 residues. CDR1 is LGHNA and CDR2 is YNFKEQ in the germline V gene. The CDR3 spells CASSNRGTNYGYTF. The CDR3, as DNA: TGTGCCAGCAGCAACAGGGGTACTAACTATGGCTACACCTTC.

CDR3 residues: CASRQGTAGELFF. DNA of the CDR3: TGTGCCAGCCGACAGGGCACCGCCGGGGAGCTGTTTTTT. The V call is TRBV11-3, the J call TRBJ2-2; 7 positions agree with TRBD1. The CDR3 consists of 13 residues. J lost 6 bases, V lost 8 bases, and 6 bases had no gene match. CDR1 and CDR2 from the germline V gene are SGHNT and YENEEA.

The chain is built from TRBV14 and TRBJ1-6; D ambiguous. The germline CDR1 and CDR2 sequences are SGHDN and FVKESK. Trimming cost V 9 bases and J 9 bases, with 24 bases left between them. This CDR3 spans 16 amino acids. The CDR3 DNA reads as TGTGCCAGATATACCGCCTTGCGGGGAGGTGGTTCACCCCTCCACTTT. Its protein product is CARYTALRGGGSPLHF.

The rearrangement joins TRBV5-1 to TRBJ2-7; 10 bases fit TRBD1. J lost 6 bases, V lost 3 bases, and 9 bases had no gene match. Germline values: CDR1 SGHRS, CDR2 YFSETQ. This CDR3 has 15 residues. The CDR3 DNA sequence: TGCGCCAGCAGCTGGGGCCGACAGGGGGCTGTCGAGCAGTACTTC. It is translated as CASSWGRQGAVEQYF.

Note on this clone: One end of the junction fails to match germline, which may point to a read error. The V call is TRBV25-1, the J call TRBJ1-6, with D tentatively TRBD1 (5 bases). Per germline, CDR1 MGHDK and CDR2 SYGVNS. The CDR3 consists of 16 residues. The CDR3 spells CASCESGVARWTPLHF. In DNA, the CDR3 is TGTGCCAGCTGTGAGTCGGGGGTGGCCCGGTGGACACCCCTCCACTTT.

J is TRBJ2-2 and V is TRBV2, with 7 nucleotides matching TRBD1. The V and J ends lost 7 bases and 4 bases, in that order; junction bases with no gene match: 6. Germline CDR1 SNHLY, CDR2 FYNNEI. This CDR3 has 14 amino acids. The chain's CDR3 is CASMRTGATGELFF. DNA for the CDR3: TGTGCCAGCATGCGGACAGGAGCCACCGGGGAGCTGTTTTTT. Full variable domain (missing parts from reference TRBV2 and TRBJ2-2): EPEVTQTPSHQVTQMGQEVILRCVPISNHLYFYWYRQILGQKVEFLVSFYNNEISEKSEIFDDQFSVERPDGSNFTLKIRSTKLEDSAMYFCASMRTGATGELFFGEGSRLTVL.

The V call is TRBV4-1, the J call TRBJ1-4; D is unclear. Trimming took 4 bases from V and 8 from J, leaving 11 bases between them. The germline gives CDR1 MGHRA, CDR2 YSYEKL. This CDR3 has 13 residues. Written as DNA, the CDR3 is TGCGCCAGCAGCCTCACGGAGCGGGAAAAACTGTTTTTT. Its protein product is CASSLTEREKLFF.

At least ten counts were recorded for this clone. The rearrangement links TRBV5-1 to TRBJ1-6, with a tentative D call TRBD1 (5 bases). This CDR3 has 16 amino acids. V lost 4 bases to trimming and J lost 9 bases, with 20 bases between them. CDR1 is SGHRS and CDR2 is YFSETQ in the germline V gene. The CDR3 sequence is CASSQRQAGSGSPLHF. CDR3 DNA sequence: TGCGCCAGCAGCCAACGCCAGGCAGGGTCGGGTTCACCCCTCCACTTT.